This T cell receptor beta chain stems from a study of T cells in Graves' hyperthyroidism and ophthalmopathy. There are many counts of this clonotype. RNA transcripts yielded amplified TCR beta CDR3 regions. TCR CDR3 underwent first-round RT-PCR with the HTBI primer set. TCRdb recomputed calls from the multiplex PCR reads with MiXCR, one row per CDR3 protein. The table records approximately 610,000 distinct CDR3 sequences, about a sixth of them present only once. The CDR3 runs to 15 residues. V trimming: 2 bases; J trimming: 6 bases; junction bases outside the gene matches: 2. The sample consisted of blood. This TCR was recovered from a woman aged 18-29 years with Graves' hyperthyroidism. V and J are TRBV12-3 or TRBV12-4 and TRBJ1-6, with 9 nucleotides matching TRBD1. Here the CDR3 DNA reads TGTGCCAGCAGTTTAACGGGACAGGGTAATTCACCCCTCCACTTT. Residues: CASSLTGQGNSPLHF.